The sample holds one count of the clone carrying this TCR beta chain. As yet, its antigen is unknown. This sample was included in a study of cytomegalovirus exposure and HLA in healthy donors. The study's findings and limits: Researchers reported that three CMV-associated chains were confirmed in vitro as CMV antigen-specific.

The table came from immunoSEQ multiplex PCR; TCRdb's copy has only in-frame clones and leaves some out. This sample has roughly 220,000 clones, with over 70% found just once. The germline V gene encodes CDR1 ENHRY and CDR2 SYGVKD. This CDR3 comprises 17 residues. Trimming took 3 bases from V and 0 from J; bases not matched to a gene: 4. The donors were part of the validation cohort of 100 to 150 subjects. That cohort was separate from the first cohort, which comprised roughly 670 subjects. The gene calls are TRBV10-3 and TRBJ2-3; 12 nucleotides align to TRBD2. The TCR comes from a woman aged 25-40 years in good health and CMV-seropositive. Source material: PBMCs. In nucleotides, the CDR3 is TGTGCCATCAGTGACCGAGGACTAGCGGGAAGCACAGATACGCAGTATTTT. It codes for CAISDRGLAGSTDTQYF.